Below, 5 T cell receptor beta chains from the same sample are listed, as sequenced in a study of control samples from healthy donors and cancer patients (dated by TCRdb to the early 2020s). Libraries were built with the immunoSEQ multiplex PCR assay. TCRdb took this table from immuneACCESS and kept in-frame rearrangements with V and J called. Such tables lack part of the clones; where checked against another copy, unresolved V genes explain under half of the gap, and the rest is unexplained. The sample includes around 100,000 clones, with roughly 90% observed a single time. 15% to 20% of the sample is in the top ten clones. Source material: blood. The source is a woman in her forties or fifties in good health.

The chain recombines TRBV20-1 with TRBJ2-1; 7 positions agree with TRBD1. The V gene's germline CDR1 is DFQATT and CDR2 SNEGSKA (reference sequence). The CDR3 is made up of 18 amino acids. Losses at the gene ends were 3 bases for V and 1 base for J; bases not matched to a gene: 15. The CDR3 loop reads CSASGGSGGDISYNEQFF. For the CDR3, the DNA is TGCAGTGCTAGTGGTGGGTCAGGGGGAGACATTTCCTACAATGAGCAGTTCTTC.

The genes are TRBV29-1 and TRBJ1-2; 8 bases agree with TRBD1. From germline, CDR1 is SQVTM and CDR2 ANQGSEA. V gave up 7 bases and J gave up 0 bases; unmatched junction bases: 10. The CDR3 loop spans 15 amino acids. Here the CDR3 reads CSANRGELANYGYTF. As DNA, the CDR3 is TGCAGCGCTAACAGGGGGGAGTTAGCTAACTATGGCTACACCTTC.

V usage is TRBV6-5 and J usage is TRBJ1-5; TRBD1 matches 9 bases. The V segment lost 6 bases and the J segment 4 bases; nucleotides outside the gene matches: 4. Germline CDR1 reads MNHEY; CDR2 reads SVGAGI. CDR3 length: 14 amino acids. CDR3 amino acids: CASRTGGLNQPQHF. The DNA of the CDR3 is TGTGCCAGCAGGACAGGGGGACTGAATCAGCCCCAGCATTTT.

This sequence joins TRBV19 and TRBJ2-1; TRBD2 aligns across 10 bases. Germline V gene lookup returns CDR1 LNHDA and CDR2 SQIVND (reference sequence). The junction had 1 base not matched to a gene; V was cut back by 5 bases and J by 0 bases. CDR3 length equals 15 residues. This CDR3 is CASSSSGSSYNEQFF. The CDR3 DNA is TGTGCCAGTAGTTCTAGCGGGAGCTCCTACAATGAGCAGTTCTTC.

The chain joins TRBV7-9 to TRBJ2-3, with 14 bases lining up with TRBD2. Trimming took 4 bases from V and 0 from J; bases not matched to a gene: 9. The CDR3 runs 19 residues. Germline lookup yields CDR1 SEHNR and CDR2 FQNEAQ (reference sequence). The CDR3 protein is CASSYLSGLAGASTDTQYF. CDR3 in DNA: TGTGCCAGCAGCTACCTGTCGGGACTAGCGGGGGCTAGCACAGATACGCAGTATTTT.